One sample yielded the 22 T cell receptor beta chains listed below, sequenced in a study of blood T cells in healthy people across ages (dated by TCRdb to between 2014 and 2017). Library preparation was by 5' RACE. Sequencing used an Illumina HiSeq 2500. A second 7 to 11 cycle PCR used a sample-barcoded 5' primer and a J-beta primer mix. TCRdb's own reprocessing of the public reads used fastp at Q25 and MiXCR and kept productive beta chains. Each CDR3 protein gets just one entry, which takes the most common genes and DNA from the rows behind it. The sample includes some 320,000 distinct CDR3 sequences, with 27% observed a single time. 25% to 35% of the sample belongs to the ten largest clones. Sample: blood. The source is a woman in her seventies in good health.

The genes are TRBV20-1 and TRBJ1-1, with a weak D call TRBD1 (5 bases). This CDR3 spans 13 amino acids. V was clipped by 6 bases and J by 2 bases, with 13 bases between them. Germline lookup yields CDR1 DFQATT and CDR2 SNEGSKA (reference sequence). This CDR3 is CSAQGRPNTEAFF. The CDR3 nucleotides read TGCAGTGCCCAGGGACGGCCCAACACTGAAGCTTTCTTT.

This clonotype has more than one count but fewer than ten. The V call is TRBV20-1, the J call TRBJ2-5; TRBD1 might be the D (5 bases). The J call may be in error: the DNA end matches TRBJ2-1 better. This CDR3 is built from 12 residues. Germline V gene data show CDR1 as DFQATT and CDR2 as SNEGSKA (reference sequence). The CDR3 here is CSAQQGVHEQFF. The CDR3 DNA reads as TGCAGTGCTCAGCAAGGGGTCCATGAGCAGTTCTTC.

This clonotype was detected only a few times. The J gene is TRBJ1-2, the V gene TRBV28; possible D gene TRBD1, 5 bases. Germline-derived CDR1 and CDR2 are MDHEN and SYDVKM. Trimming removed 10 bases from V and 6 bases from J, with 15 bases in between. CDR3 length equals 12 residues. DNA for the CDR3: TGTGCCAACCGGGACGAACTGCATGGCTACACCTTC. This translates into CANRDELHGYTF.

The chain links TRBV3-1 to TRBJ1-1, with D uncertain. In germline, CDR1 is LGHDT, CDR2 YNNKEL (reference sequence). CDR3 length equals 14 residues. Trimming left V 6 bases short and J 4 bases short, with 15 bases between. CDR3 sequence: CASRRGEVGTEAFF. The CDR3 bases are TGTGCCAGCAGGCGCGGGGAGGTGGGCACTGAAGCTTTCTTT.

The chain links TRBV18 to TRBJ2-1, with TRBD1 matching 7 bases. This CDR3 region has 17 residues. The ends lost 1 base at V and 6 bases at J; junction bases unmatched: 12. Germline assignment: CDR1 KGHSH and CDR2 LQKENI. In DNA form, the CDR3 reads TGTGCCAGCTCACCACGTCAGACAGGGATGGTAGGCAATGAGCAGTTCTTC. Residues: CASSPRQTGMVGNEQFF.

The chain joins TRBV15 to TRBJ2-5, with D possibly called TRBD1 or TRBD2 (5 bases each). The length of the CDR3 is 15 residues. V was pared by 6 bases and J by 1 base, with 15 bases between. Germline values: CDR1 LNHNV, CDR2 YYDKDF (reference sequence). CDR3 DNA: TGTGCCACCAGAGGTAGAGGGGCGACCCAAGAGACCCAGTACTTC. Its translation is CATRGRGATQETQYF.

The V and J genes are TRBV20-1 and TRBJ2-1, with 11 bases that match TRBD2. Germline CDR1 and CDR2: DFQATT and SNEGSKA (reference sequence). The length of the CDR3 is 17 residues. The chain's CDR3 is CSARIRGLADNYNEQFF. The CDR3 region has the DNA TGCAGCGCGAGGATCAGGGGACTAGCGGATAACTACAATGAGCAGTTCTTC.

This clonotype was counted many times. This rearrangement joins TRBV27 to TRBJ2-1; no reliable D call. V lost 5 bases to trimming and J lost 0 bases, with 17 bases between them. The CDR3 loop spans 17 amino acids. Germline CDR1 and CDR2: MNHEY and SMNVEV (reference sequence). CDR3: CASSPMAGAVSYNEQFF. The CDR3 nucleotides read TGTGCCAGCAGTCCTATGGCCGGTGCGGTCTCCTACAATGAGCAGTTCTTC.

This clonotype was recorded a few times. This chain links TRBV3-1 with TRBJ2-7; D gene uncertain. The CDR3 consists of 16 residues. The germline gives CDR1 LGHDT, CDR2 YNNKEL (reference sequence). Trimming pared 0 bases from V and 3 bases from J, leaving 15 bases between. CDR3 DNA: TGTGCCAGCAGCCAAGACTCGAGACGCCAAATCTACGAGCAGTACTTC. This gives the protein CASSQDSRRQIYEQYF.

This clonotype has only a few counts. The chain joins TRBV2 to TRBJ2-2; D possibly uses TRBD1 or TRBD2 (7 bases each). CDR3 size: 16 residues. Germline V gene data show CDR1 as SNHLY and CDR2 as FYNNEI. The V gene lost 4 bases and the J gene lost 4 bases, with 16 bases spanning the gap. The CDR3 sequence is CASSGGGTVSTGELFF. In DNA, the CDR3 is TGTGCCAGCAGTGGGGGAGGGACAGTAAGCACCGGGGAGCTGTTTTTT. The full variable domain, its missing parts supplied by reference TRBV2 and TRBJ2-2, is EPEVTQTPSHQVTQMGQEVILRCVPISNHLYFYWYRQILGQKVEFLVSFYNNEISEKSEIFDDQFSVERPDGSNFTLKIRSTKLEDSAMYFCASSGGGTVSTGELFFGEGSRLTVL.

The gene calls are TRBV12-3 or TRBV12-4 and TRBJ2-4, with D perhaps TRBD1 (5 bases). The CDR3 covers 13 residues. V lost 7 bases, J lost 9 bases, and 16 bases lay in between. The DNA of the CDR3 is TGTGCCAGCAAAATAGACCCTGGGGCCATTCAGTACTTC. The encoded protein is CASKIDPGAIQYF.

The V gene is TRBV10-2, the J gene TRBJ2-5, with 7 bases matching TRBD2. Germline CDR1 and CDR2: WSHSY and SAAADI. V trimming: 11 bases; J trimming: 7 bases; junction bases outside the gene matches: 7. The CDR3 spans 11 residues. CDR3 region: CASESSGTQYF. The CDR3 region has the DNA TGCGCCTCCGAGTCTAGCGGGACCCAGTACTTC.

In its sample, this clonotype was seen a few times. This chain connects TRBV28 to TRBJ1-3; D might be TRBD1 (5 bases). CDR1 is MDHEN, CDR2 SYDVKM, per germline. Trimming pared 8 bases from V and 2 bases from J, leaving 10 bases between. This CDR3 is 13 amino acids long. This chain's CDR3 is CASGAGAGNTIYF. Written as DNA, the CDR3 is TGTGCCAGCGGGGCAGGAGCTGGAAACACCATATATTTT.

CDR3 region: CSARTGDNYGYTF. The CDR3 DNA is TGCAGTGCTCGGACAGGGGACAACTATGGCTACACCTTC. The rearrangement joins TRBV20-1 to TRBJ1-2; TRBD1 aligns across 9 bases. V lost 5 bases, J lost 2 bases, and 3 bases stayed unmatched. This CDR3 region has 13 residues. Per germline, CDR1 DFQATT and CDR2 SNEGSKA (reference sequence).

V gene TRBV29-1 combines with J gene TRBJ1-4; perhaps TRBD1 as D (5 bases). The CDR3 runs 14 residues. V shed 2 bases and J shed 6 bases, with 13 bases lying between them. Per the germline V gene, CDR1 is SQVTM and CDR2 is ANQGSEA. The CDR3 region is CSVESGGKDEKLFF. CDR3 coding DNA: TGCAGCGTTGAATCGGGGGGAAAGGATGAAAAACTGTTTTTT.

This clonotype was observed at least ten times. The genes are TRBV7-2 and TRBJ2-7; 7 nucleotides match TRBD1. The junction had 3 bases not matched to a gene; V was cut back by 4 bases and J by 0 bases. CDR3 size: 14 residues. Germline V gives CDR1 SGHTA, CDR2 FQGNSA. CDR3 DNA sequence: TGTGCCAGCAGCTCACAGGGGTACTCCTACGAGCAGTACTTC. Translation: CASSSQGYSYEQYF. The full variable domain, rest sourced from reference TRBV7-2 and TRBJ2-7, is GAGVSQSPSNKVTEKGKDVELRCDPISGHTALYWYRQSLGQGLEFLIYFQGNSAPDKSGLPSDRFSAERTGGSVSTLTIQRTQQEDSAVYLCASSSQGYSYEQYFGPGTRLTVT.

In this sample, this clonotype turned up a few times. CDR3: CASSPNKGEQYF. CDR3 DNA: TGTGCCAGCAGCCCAAACAAGGGGGAGCAGTACTTC. This rearrangement joins TRBV3-1 to TRBJ2-5, with D tentatively TRBD1 (6 bases). Per the germline V gene, CDR1 is LGHDT and CDR2 is YNNKEL (reference sequence). The CDR3 has 12 residues. V was pared by 4 bases and J by 11 bases, with 14 bases between.

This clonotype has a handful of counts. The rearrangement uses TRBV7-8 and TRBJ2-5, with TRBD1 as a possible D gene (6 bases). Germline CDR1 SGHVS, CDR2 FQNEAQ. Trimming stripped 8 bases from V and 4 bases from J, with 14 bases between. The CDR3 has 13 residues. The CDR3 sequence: CASADRGRETQYF. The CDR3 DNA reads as TGTGCCAGCGCGGACAGAGGGAGAGAGACCCAGTACTTC.

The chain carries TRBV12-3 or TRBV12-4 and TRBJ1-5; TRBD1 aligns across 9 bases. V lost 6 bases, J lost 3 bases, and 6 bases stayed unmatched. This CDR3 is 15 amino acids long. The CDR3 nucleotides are TGTGCCAGCAGCCGGAGACAGGGGGACAATCAGCCCCAGCATTTT. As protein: CASSRRQGDNQPQHF.

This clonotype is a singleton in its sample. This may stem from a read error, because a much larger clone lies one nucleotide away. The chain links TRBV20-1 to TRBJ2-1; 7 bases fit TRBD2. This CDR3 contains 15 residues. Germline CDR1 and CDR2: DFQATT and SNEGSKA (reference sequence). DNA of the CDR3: TGCAGCCCCGGGACTAACTCGAGCTCCTACAATGAGCAGTTCTTC. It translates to CSPGTNSSSYNEQFF.

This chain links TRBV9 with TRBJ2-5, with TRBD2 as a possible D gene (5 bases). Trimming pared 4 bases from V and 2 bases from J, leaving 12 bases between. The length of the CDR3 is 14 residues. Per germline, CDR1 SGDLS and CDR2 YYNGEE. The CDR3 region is CASSPWTGQETQYF. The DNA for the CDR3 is TGTGCCAGCAGCCCATGGACGGGGCAAGAGACCCAGTACTTC.

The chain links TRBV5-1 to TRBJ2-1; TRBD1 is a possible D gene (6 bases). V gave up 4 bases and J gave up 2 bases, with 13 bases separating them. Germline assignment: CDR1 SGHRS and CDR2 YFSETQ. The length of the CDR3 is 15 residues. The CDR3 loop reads CASSPRAGAYNEQFF. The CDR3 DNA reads TGCGCCAGCAGCCCCCGCGCAGGGGCCTACAATGAGCAGTTCTTC. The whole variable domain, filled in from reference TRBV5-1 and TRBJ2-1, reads KAGVTQTPRYLIKTRGQQVTLSCSPISGHRSVSWYQQTPGQGLQFLFEYFSETQRNKGNFPGRFSGRQFSNSRSEMNVSTLELGDSALYLCASSPRAGAYNEQFFGPGTRLTVL.